This T cell receptor beta chain was identified in a study of identical twins. Study-level findings and limits: The abundant beta clonotypes from cord blood had fewer insertions, and memory repertoires had none of this.

The germline V gene has CDR1 LGHDT and CDR2 YNNKEL (reference sequence). CDR3 length: 14 residues. Trimming cost V 3 bases and J 4 bases, with 12 bases left between them. MiXCR, run by TCRdb on the 5' RACE reads, gives a single entry per CDR3 protein. The sample includes some 790,000 distinct CDR3 sequences, over 15% seen only once; the top ten take around 13%. This clonotype was seen more than once but under ten times. Its antigen remains unidentified. Separately, the same data were catalogued under a study of T cells expressing NK-cell markers. According to that study: Anti-gamma-delta TCR antibody use in several experiments restricted sorting to alpha-beta TCR T cells.

The sample consisted of PBMCs. The gene calls are TRBV3-1 and TRBJ1-1; a weak D match, TRBD1 (6 bases). The source of this sequence is a young woman in good health. Written as DNA, the CDR3 is TGTGCCAGCAGCCAGGACAGCTGGACCACTGAAGCTTTCTTT. Translating it yields CASSQDSWTTEAFF.